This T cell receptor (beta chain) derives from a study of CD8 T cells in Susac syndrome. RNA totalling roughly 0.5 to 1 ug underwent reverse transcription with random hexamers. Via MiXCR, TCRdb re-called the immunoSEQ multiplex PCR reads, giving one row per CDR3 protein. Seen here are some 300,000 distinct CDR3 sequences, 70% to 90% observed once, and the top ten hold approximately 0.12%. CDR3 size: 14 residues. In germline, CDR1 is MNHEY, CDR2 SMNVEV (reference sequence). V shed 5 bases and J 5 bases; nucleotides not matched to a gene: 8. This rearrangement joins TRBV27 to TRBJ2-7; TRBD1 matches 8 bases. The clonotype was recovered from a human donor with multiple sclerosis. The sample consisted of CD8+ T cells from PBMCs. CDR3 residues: CASSMTGAAHEQYF. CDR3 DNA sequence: TGTGCCAGCAGTATGACAGGGGCTGCCCACGAGCAGTACTTC.